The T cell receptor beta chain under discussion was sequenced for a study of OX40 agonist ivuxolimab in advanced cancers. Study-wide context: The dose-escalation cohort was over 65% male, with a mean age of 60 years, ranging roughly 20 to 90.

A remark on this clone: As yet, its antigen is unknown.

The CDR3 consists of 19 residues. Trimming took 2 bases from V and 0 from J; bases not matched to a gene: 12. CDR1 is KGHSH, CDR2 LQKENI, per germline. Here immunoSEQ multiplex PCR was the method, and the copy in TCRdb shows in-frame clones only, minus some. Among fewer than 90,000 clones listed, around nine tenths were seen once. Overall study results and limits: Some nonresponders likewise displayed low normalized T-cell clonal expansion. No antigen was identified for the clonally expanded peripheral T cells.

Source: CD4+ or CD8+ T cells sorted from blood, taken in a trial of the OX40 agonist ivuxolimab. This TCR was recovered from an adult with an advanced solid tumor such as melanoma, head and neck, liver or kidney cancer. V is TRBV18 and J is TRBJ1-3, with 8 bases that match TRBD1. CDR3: CASSPLMSLGQASGNTIYF. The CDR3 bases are TGTGCCAGCTCACCATTAATGTCCCTGGGACAGGCCTCTGGAAACACCATATATTTT.